The T cell receptor (beta chain) under discussion was sequenced for a study of tissue T cells after allogeneic stem cell transplantation. Using immunoSEQ multiplex PCR, the repertoire was profiled, and TCRdb retains in-frame clones only, with some absent. This sample has 560 or so clones, with 66% found just once. What was sequenced was liver tissue. All receptors derive from a female BALB/c mouse in good health. Mouse strain MHC haplotype: H2-d.

The table lists this clone with a few counts. Germline and genes: mouse. Coverage ceases 1 residue before the CDR3 finishes, and the germline J gene fills in the end. The rearrangement links TRBV13-2 to TRBJ2-7; D gene ambiguous. There are 14 residues in the CDR3. Deletions cut 0 bases from V and 0 bases from J, with 7 bases between. Germline CDR1 reads NNHNN; CDR2 reads SYGAGS (reference sequence). The CDR3 here is CASGDARDSYEQYF. Partial CDR3 DNA: TGTGCCAGCGGTGATGCACGGGACTCCTATGAACAGTAC.